This TCR beta chain was obtained from a study of blood T cells in healthy people across ages. The germline V gene encodes CDR1 LGHDT and CDR2 YNNKEL (reference sequence). This CDR3 has 14 amino acids. V shed 4 bases and J 8 bases; nucleotides not matched to a gene: 7. This clonotype was counted a few times. PCR was performed a second time for roughly 7 to 12 cycles using a sample-barcoded 5' primer and a J-beta primer mix. One entry per CDR3 protein, called by TCRdb with MiXCR from the 5' RACE reads. The table has 750,000 to 1,000,000 distinct CDR3 sequences, 25% to 30% seen once. The same data also contributed to another study, on T cells of mothers and their children.

Source material: blood. The rearrangement uses TRBV3-1 and TRBJ2-3; 9 positions match TRBD1. The source of this sequence is a woman aged 35 to 49 in good health. The CDR3 nucleotides read TGTGCCAGCAGCCGCCAACAGGGGGCAGTTACGCAGTATTTT. Encoded protein: CASSRQQGAVTQYF.